The next 27 T cell receptor beta chains were all read from a single sample in a study of CD8 T cells in ankylosing spondylitis. TCRdb reprocessed the 5' RACE reads with MiXCR, giving one entry per CDR3 protein. The sample contains 200,000 to 250,000 distinct CDR3 sequences, 20% to 30% of which appear only once. The sample consisted of blood, either unsorted or a sorted T cell fraction (not recorded which). These receptors were obtained from a male donor with ankylosing spondylitis or in good health (not recorded which).

This clonotype was observed a handful of times. The chain combines TRBV20-1 with TRBJ2-1; no firm D call. V lost 0 bases and J 9 bases, leaving 12 bases between the germline ends. Germline V gene sequence: CDR1 DFQATT, CDR2 SNEGSKA (reference sequence). The CDR3 has 13 residues. The CDR3 protein is CSARDPRDSEQFF. CDR3 DNA: TGCAGTGCTAGAGATCCACGAGACTCTGAGCAGTTCTTC.

This clonotype was picked up a small number of times. The V gene is TRBV7-2, the J gene TRBJ2-7, with 8 bases identical to TRBD1. With V trimmed by 5 bases and J by 2 bases, 8 bases remained unmatched. This CDR3 is 15 amino acids long. Germline CDR1 reads SGHTA; CDR2 reads FQGNSA. CDR3 nucleotides: TGTGCCAGCAGCGTACCCGGGACAGGACCCTACGAGCAGTACTTC. It encodes CASSVPGTGPYEQYF.

This clonotype was observed a few times. V and J are TRBV7-9 and TRBJ2-7; 12 nucleotides line up with TRBD2. This CDR3 is built from 15 residues. Germline V gene data show CDR1 as SEHNR and CDR2 as FQNEAQ (reference sequence). Trimming at V came to 8 bases and at J to 6 bases, leaving 11 bases not matched to a gene. The CDR3 loop reads CASVQQTSGSTEQYF. The CDR3 nucleotides are TGTGCCAGCGTTCAACAGACTAGCGGGAGCACCGAGCAGTACTTC.

This rearrangement joins TRBV20-1 to TRBJ2-3; 9 positions agree with TRBD2. CDR1 is DFQATT, CDR2 SNEGSKA, per germline (reference sequence). V was clipped by 0 bases and J by 1 base; unmatched bases: 5. The CDR3 has 16 amino acids. The CDR3 region has the DNA TGCAGTGCTAGAGAGATAGCGGGAGCAGGCACAGATACGCAGTATTTT. Amino acids: CSAREIAGAGTDTQYF.

This clonotype was seen at least ten times. This chain links TRBV12-3 or TRBV12-4 with TRBJ2-7; 11 bases are shared with TRBD2. The CDR3 runs to 14 residues. Losses at the gene ends were 6 bases for V and 3 bases for J; bases not matched to a gene: 4. CDR3 in DNA: TGTGCCAGCAGCCTACTAGCGGGAGACTACGAGCAGTACTTC. It translates to CASSLLAGDYEQYF.

This clonotype was recorded many times. V is TRBV7-9 and J is TRBJ2-7, with a weak D call TRBD2 (5 bases). The V end lost 5 bases, the J end lost 7 bases, and 9 bases lay between the germline ends. From germline, CDR1 is SEHNR and CDR2 FQNEAQ (reference sequence). The CDR3 sequence is 11 residues long. As DNA, the CDR3 is TGTGCCAGCAGCAACCGCGGGGAGCAGTACTTC. This codes for CASSNRGEQYF.

This clonotype was picked up a small number of times. The chain has TRBV12-3 or TRBV12-4 and TRBJ2-1; 14 nucleotides line up with TRBD2. This CDR3 has 18 residues. V lost 1 base, J lost 4 bases, and 6 bases stayed unmatched. CDR3 sequence (DNA): TGTGCCAGCAGTTTAGGCGGGACTAGCGGGAGCGGGTACAATGAGCAGTTCTTC. It encodes CASSLGGTSGSGYNEQFF.

In its sample, this clonotype was seen many times. This chain uses TRBV20-1 with TRBJ2-1, with D hard to call. Germline CDR1 is DFQATT and CDR2 is SNEGSKA (reference sequence). V lost 3 bases and J lost 4, with 19 bases in between. This CDR3 has 16 amino acids. CDR3 DNA sequence: TGCAGTGCTAGGGCGATTACTACGGATCTATACAATGAGCAGTTCTTC. Amino acids: CSARAITTDLYNEQFF.

This clonotype occurred a few times. The chain couples TRBV29-1 to TRBJ1-1, with TRBD1 as a possible D gene (5 bases). Germline V CDR1 and CDR2: SQVTM, ANQGSEA. V shed 4 bases and J shed 7 bases, with 10 bases lying between them. This CDR3 spans 11 amino acids. CDR3 protein: CSVVGAHEAFF. The CDR3 DNA reads TGCAGCGTTGTCGGGGCACATGAAGCTTTCTTT.

This clonotype came up many times. The chain is built from TRBV20-1 and TRBJ2-7; 8 nucleotides agree with TRBD1. Germline-derived CDR1 and CDR2 are DFQATT and SNEGSKA (reference sequence). The junction had 8 bases not matched to a gene; V was cut back by 5 bases and J by 11 bases. The CDR3 has 11 residues. CDR3 sequence reads: CSAQGDRLEYF. CDR3 bases: TGCAGTGCTCAAGGGGACAGGTTGGAGTACTTC.

This clonotype was picked up a small number of times. The J gene is TRBJ2-2, the V gene TRBV29-1, with 14 bases matching TRBD2. V lost 7 bases, J lost 5 bases, and 6 bases stayed unmatched. Germline CDR1 is SQVTM and CDR2 is ANQGSEA. The CDR3 covers 15 residues. DNA for the CDR3: TGCAGCGGTCGACTAGCGGGAGGGAGTACCGGGGAGCTGTTTTTT. Translation gives CSGRLAGGSTGELFF.

The chain links TRBV10-2 to TRBJ2-1; D gene ambiguous. The CDR3 has 12 residues. V lost 8 bases to trimming and J lost 3 bases, with 8 bases between them. Germline V CDR1 and CDR2: WSHSY, SAAADI. CDR3 sequence reads: CASGQFYNEQFF. In nucleotides, the CDR3 is TGCGCCAGCGGCCAGTTCTACAATGAGCAGTTCTTC.

V is TRBV6-5 and J is TRBJ2-7; TRBD1 matches 10 bases. CDR3 length: 15 residues. CDR1 is MNHEY, CDR2 SVGAGI, per germline. V trimming: 0 bases; J trimming: 3 bases; junction bases outside the gene matches: 2. Written as DNA, the CDR3 is TGTGCCAGCAGTTACTCCGGGACAGGGGACTACGAGCAGTACTTC. This sequence encodes CASSYSGTGDYEQYF.

J is TRBJ2-5 and V is TRBV7-3; D gene uncertain. Germline CDR1 is SGHTA and CDR2 is FQGTGA. V was trimmed by 1 base and J by 1 base, leaving 10 bases between them. The CDR3 is made up of 15 amino acids. Here the CDR3 reads CASSLNAGFQETQYF. In DNA form, the CDR3 reads TGTGCCAGCAGCTTAAATGCAGGTTTCCAAGAGACCCAGTACTTC.

This clonotype was detected many times. This chain joins TRBV4-3 and TRBJ2-7, with D perhaps being TRBD1 or TRBD2 (5 bases each). Germline V gene sequence: CDR1 LGHNA, CDR2 YSLEER. V gave up 3 bases and J gave up 1 base, with 13 bases separating them. CDR3 length: 15 amino acids. The CDR3 DNA reads as TGCGCCAGCAGCCAGGGGCTAGCAGATTCCTACGAGCAGTACTTC. Translating it yields CASSQGLADSYEQYF.

This clonotype occurred many times. The V and J genes are TRBV5-1 and TRBJ1-2, with D unclear. Germline V CDR1 and CDR2: SGHRS, YFSETQ. V dropped 8 bases and J dropped 0 bases, with 11 bases sitting between them. The CDR3 totals 13 residues. The CDR3 protein is CASSVLPNYGYTF. Here the CDR3 DNA reads TGCGCCAGTTCAGTGCTACCTAACTATGGCTACACCTTC.

This clonotype was seen ten or more times. CDR3 sequence: CASSSGHEKLFF. The CDR3 bases are TGTGCCAGCAGCTCAGGGCATGAAAAACTGTTTTTT. This chain joins TRBV7-2 and TRBJ1-4; perhaps TRBD1 as D (5 bases). Germline CDR1 is SGHTA and CDR2 is FQGNSA. V was clipped by 4 bases and J by 6 bases, with 6 bases between them. The CDR3 has 12 residues. Using reference TRBV7-2 and TRBJ1-4 for the parts outside the CDR3, the full variable domain is GAGVSQSPSNKVTEKGKDVELRCDPISGHTALYWYRQSLGQGLEFLIYFQGNSAPDKSGLPSDRFSAERTGGSVSTLTIQRTQQEDSAVYLCASSSGHEKLFFGSGTQLSVL.

This clonotype appeared many times. V usage is TRBV20-1 and J usage is TRBJ2-1; D is perhaps TRBD2 (7 bases). The V gene's germline CDR1 is DFQATT and CDR2 SNEGSKA (reference sequence). V was trimmed by 6 bases and J by 4 bases, leaving 16 bases between them. The CDR3 contains 14 residues. The CDR3 sequence: CSARGGGEYNEQFF. DNA for the CDR3: TGCAGTGCCCGAGGGGGAGGGGAATACAATGAGCAGTTCTTC.

This chain uses TRBV12-3 or TRBV12-4 with TRBJ2-1; the match to TRBD2 covers 12 bases. The J call may be wrong; the DNA end is better matched by TRBJ2-7. CDR3 length equals 16 residues. CDR3 in amino acids: CASSLWVTSGGDEQYF. The CDR3 bases are TGTGCCAGCAGTTTATGGGTGACTAGCGGGGGCGATGAGCAGTACTTC.

There are a few counts of this clonotype. The V call is TRBV6-5, the J call TRBJ1-1, with 9 bases aligning to TRBD1. The V and J ends lost 2 bases and 8 bases, in that order; junction bases with no gene match: 6. CDR1 is MNHEY, CDR2 SVGAGI, per germline. The CDR3 length is 14 residues. The CDR3 here is CASSYAGQGPEAFF. Here the CDR3 DNA reads TGTGCCAGCAGTTACGCCGGACAGGGGCCAGAAGCTTTCTTT.

This clonotype was counted ten times or more. J is TRBJ2-3 and V is TRBV24-1; D is uncertain. The CDR3 runs to 13 residues. CDR1 and CDR2 (germline): KGHDR, SFDVKD. V lost 7 bases, J lost 3 bases, and 10 bases lay in between. The CDR3 protein is CATRSQATDTQYF. CDR3 nucleotide sequence: TGTGCCACCAGATCCCAGGCGACAGATACGCAGTATTTT.

As DNA, the CDR3 is TGTGCCAGCAGCCCCAGGGGAGGAGTAGCTAGTTATACCTACGAGCAGTACTTC. It codes for CASSPRGGVASYTYEQYF. V usage is TRBV11-2 and J usage is TRBJ2-7; D is tentatively TRBD1 or TRBD2 (6 bases each). Germline CDR1 and CDR2: SGHAT and FQNNGV. This CDR3 region has 18 residues. V lost 5 bases to trimming and J lost 2 bases, with 25 bases between them.

This clonotype was seen at least ten times. CDR3 region: CSARPGLAGVSDTQYF. The DNA for the CDR3 is TGCAGTGCTAGACCCGGACTAGCGGGAGTGTCAGATACGCAGTATTTT. V and J are TRBV20-1 and TRBJ2-3; the match to TRBD2 covers 13 bases. CDR3 length: 16 amino acids. Germline trimming cut 2 bases from V and 4 bases from J; bases unmatched to any gene: 6. Germline CDR1 reads DFQATT; CDR2 reads SNEGSKA (reference sequence).

The CDR3 nucleotides are TGTGCCAGCAGCGCGCGCCGGGACAGGGAGTTCTTC. This sequence encodes CASSARRDREFF. V and J are TRBV5-6 and TRBJ2-1; 9 nucleotides agree with TRBD1. Looked up from germline, CDR1 is SGHDT and CDR2 is YYEEEE. The J segment lost 14 bases and the V segment lost 4 bases, leaving 7 bases of the junction unmatched. The CDR3 has 12 amino acids.

A remark on this clonotype: A junction boundary mismatches the germline segment, possibly from a read error. V gene TRBV9 combines with J gene TRBJ2-1; either TRBD1 or TRBD2 may fit D (5 bases each). This CDR3 is 15 amino acids long. CDR1 SGDLS and CDR2 YYNGEE come from the germline V gene. The CDR3, as DNA: TGTGCCAGCAGCGTAGCTCCCGGGACCTACAATAAGCAGTTCTTC. This codes for CASSVAPGTYNKQFF.

A single count supports this clonotype. This rearrangement joins TRBV29-1 to TRBJ2-2; no reliable D call. This CDR3 contains 13 residues. The V end was cut by 2 bases, the J end by 5 bases, with 9 bases between. Germline lookup yields CDR1 SQVTM and CDR2 ANQGSEA. The CDR3 bases are TGCAGCGTTGAACCGCAACGGACCGGGGAGCTGTTTTTT. It encodes CSVEPQRTGELFF.

The chain recombines TRBV7-2 with TRBJ2-7; TRBD2 matches at 13 bases. Germline CDR1 SGHTA, CDR2 FQGNSA. The V and J ends lost 5 bases and 5 bases, in that order; junction bases with no gene match: 6. The CDR3 has 15 residues. In nucleotides, the CDR3 is TGTGCCAGCAGCCTACTAGCGGGAGGGCCTAACGAGCAGTACTTC. This sequence encodes CASSLLAGGPNEQYF.